This T cell receptor (beta chain) stems from a study of regulatory T cells in long-lasting Graves disease. V shed 2 bases and J shed 1 base, with 5 bases lying between them. The germline V gene has CDR1 SNHLY and CDR2 FYNNEI. The CDR3 totals 13 residues. Time point denoted: newly diagnosed GD, antithyroid drugs for less than 3 months. PBMCs were the source of the RNA used for TCR sequencing. This clonotype was found many times. To make TCR beta libraries, researchers used iRepertoire HTBI primers and Arm-PCR of CDR3 regions. TCRdb processed the multiplex PCR reads anew with MiXCR; each CDR3 protein has one entry. The sample carries roughly 350,000 distinct CDR3 sequences, around 15% recorded once. The data also belong to a second study, concerning T cells in Graves' hyperthyroidism and ophthalmopathy.

This clonotype was sampled from a man aged 40-49 years with Graves disease. The sequencing here drew on peripheral blood mononuclear cells (PBMCs), taken at new diagnosis, from a patient treated with antithyroid drugs. This sequence joins TRBV2 and TRBJ1-1, with D uncertain. The CDR3 bases are TGTGCCAGCAGTGAACAGGCGAACACTGAAGCTTTCTTT. Translated, it gives CASSEQANTEAFF.